These 11 T cell receptor beta chains share one sample of origin, sequenced in a study of a mutant IDH1 vaccine in newly diagnosed glioma. TCRdb's table, derived via immunoSEQ multiplex PCR, lists solely in-frame clones and lacks some. The table has about 25,000 clones, 93% seen once; the top ten hold roughly 1.2%. The time point denotes: baseline, week 1 (first vaccination visit). Stated treatment: pre-vaccination baseline after standard-of-care therapy. Here the sequenced sample was PBMCs, taken from a glioma patient treated with radiotherapy, temozolomide or both. The receptors were gathered from a man between 35 and 55 years old with glioma.

The V call is TRBV5-6, the J call TRBJ1-2, with 12 bases matching TRBD1. Per germline, CDR1 SGHDT and CDR2 YYEEEE. With V trimmed by 3 bases and J by 5 bases, 11 bases remained unmatched. The CDR3 spans 17 residues. The CDR3 nucleotides read TGTGCCAGCAGCTCCGGGACAGGGGGCAGTCCTCCGTATGGCTACACCTTC. It specifies CASSSGTGGSPPYGYTF.

This clone has just one count. The chain has TRBV11-3 and TRBJ2-2; a weak D match, TRBD1 (5 bases). The germline gives CDR1 SGHNT, CDR2 YENEEA. Trimming pared 10 bases from V and 5 bases from J, leaving 17 bases between. The CDR3 has 14 residues. This CDR3 is CAIDQGSGTGELFF. CDR3 coding DNA: TGTGCCATCGACCAGGGTTCTGGGACCGGGGAGCTGTTTTTT.

This clone was seen once. This chain joins TRBV15 and TRBJ1-5; 9 nucleotides align to TRBD1. CDR3 size: 21 residues. Germline V gives CDR1 LNHNV, CDR2 YYDKDF (reference sequence). J lost 0 bases, V lost 0 bases, and 15 bases had no gene match. DNA of the CDR3: TGTGCCACCAGCAGAGATTTTTCGTCCGACAGGGGGGAGTATAGCAATCAGCCCCAGCATTTT. This gives the protein CATSRDFSSDRGEYSNQPQHF.

The genes are TRBV5-1 and TRBJ2-5; either TRBD1 or TRBD2 may fit D (6 bases each). The CDR3 loop spans 14 amino acids. The V and J ends lost 1 base and 7 bases respectively, with 14 bases between them. Germline V CDR1 and CDR2: SGHRS, YFSETQ. CDR3 protein: CASSLTGGGVTQYF. CDR3 DNA: TGCGCCAGCAGCTTGACCGGGGGCGGGGTGACCCAGTACTTC.

This clone has a handful of counts. This chain connects TRBV19 to TRBJ2-7; 9 positions match TRBD1. The CDR3 has 15 residues. V lost 5 bases to trimming and J lost 5 bases; unmatched junction nucleotides: 10. Germline V gene sequence: CDR1 LNHDA, CDR2 SQIVND (reference sequence). In nucleotides, the CDR3 is TGTGCCAGTAGTGCGGACAGGGGAAATGAAGACGAGCAGTACTTC. Protein product: CASSADRGNEDEQYF.

The J gene is TRBJ1-1, the V gene TRBV29-1; 7 nucleotides agree with TRBD1. The germline CDR1 and CDR2 sequences are SQVTM and ANQGSEA. CDR3 length equals 12 residues. The J segment lost 8 bases and the V segment lost 6 bases, leaving 9 bases of the junction unmatched. Here the CDR3 reads CSVKRQGSEAFF. CDR3 bases: TGCAGCGTGAAAAGACAGGGTAGCGAAGCTTTCTTT.

V is TRBV6-6 and J is TRBJ2-3, with 7 bases fitting TRBD2. V shed 6 bases, J shed 7 bases, and the junction held 1 base outside the gene matches. The CDR3 sequence is 11 residues long. The germline V gene has CDR1 MNHNY and CDR2 SVGAGI (reference sequence). The CDR3, as DNA: TGTGCCAGCAGGCGGGAGAATACGCAGTATTTT. It specifies CASRRENTQYF.

The V gene is TRBV5-1, the J gene TRBJ1-2; 7 bases are shared with TRBD1. The CDR3 runs to 13 residues. Germline-derived CDR1 and CDR2 are SGHRS and YFSETQ. Trimming took 6 bases from V and 2 from J; bases not matched to a gene: 4. DNA for the CDR3: TGCGCCAGCACCCGGGACAGCAACTATGGCTACACCTTC. Residues: CASTRDSNYGYTF.

This chain joins TRBV15 and TRBJ2-7, with 10 bases fitting TRBD1. The ends lost 5 bases at V and 5 bases at J; junction bases unmatched: 9. CDR1 and CDR2 from the germline V gene are LNHNV and YYDKDF (reference sequence). This CDR3 contains 15 residues. CDR3 coding DNA: TGTGCCACCAGCCGGTGGGACAGGGGAGTCGACGAGCAGTACTTC. The encoded protein is CATSRWDRGVDEQYF.

This rearrangement joins TRBV27 to TRBJ2-7; 12 nucleotides agree with TRBD1. The CDR3 spans 15 residues. CDR1 and CDR2 (germline): MNHEY, SMNVEV (reference sequence). V trimming: 8 bases; J trimming: 6 bases; junction bases outside the gene matches: 11. The CDR3 loop is CASGDRGRSMREQYF. The CDR3, as DNA: TGTGCCAGCGGGGACAGGGGGCGATCTATGCGCGAGCAGTACTTC.

The chain combines TRBV19 with TRBJ1-5, with D unclear. This CDR3 region has 14 residues. Between the trimmed V and J ends, which lost 0 bases and 7 bases, there was a span of 10 bases. CDR1 is LNHDA and CDR2 is SQIVND in the germline V gene (reference sequence). The CDR3 loop is CASSIDATMQPQHF. In nucleotides, the CDR3 is TGTGCCAGTAGTATAGATGCTACGATGCAGCCCCAGCATTTT.